Below are 2 T cell receptor beta chains sequenced from a single sample in a study of T cell repertoires in cytomegalovirus infection. The antigens for these receptors are not known. Using its own MiXCR run on the reads, TCRdb lists one record per CDR3 protein. The profile shows a few hundred thousand distinct CDR3 sequences, roughly 36% of them singletons. The sample in question was cultured PBMCs, obtained from culture after CMV antigen stimulation. All receptors derive from a human donor in good health (CMV status not recorded). Some clones in this sample may be carry-over from other donors' samples.

The chain links TRBV7-1 to TRBJ2-5; D is unclear. TRBV7-1 is annotated as an ORF whose role is uncertain. The germline V and J ends were trimmed by 5 bases and 4 bases, with 8 bases remaining between them. This CDR3 region has 12 residues. The chain's CDR3 is CASSRERETQYF. In DNA form, the CDR3 reads TGTGCCAGCAGCCGAGAACGAGAGACCCAGTACTTC.

This clonotype occurred a few times. The V gene is TRBV4-1, the J gene TRBJ1-2; a weak D match, TRBD1 (5 bases). The ends were cut back, 3 bases at V and 2 bases at J, with 16 bases in the middle. The germline CDR1 and CDR2 sequences are MGHRA and YSYEKL. The CDR3 is 16 amino acids. DNA of the CDR3: TGCGCCAGCAGCCATTTCGACCCGGGACCAAACTATGGCTACACCTTC. Its translation: CASSHFDPGPNYGYTF.